The next 32 T cell receptor beta chains were all read from a single sample in a study of shared clonotypes between healthy human individuals. This table comes from immunoSEQ multiplex PCR, and its TCRdb copy is limited to in-frame clones, with some not included. The sample includes a few hundred thousand clones, about 96% of them seen just once. Sequencing was done on a sample of memory CD8+ T cells sorted from blood. Subset denoted: CD45RO+ cells pooled with CCR7-negative TemRA cells. These receptors all stem from a man aged 30 to 39 in good health.

This chain links TRBV6-4 with TRBJ2-1, with D possibly matching TRBD1 (5 bases). Germline CDR1 reads MRHNA; CDR2 reads SNTAGT. V shed 3 bases and J shed 3 bases, with 12 bases lying between them. The CDR3 extends over 15 amino acids. The CDR3 bases are TGTGCCAGCAGTGAGGCGGCAGGGCACTACAATGAGCAGTTCTTC. Amino acid sequence: CASSEAAGHYNEQFF.

This chain joins TRBV2 and TRBJ2-5; 9 bases line up with TRBD1. Per the germline V gene, CDR1 is SNHLY and CDR2 is FYNNEI. V was pared by 6 bases and J by 0 bases, with 2 bases of the junction left unmatched. This CDR3 comprises 14 residues. The chain's CDR3 is CASSRTGDQETQYF. The CDR3 bases are TGTGCCAGCAGCCGGACAGGGGACCAAGAGACCCAGTACTTC. Drawing the rest from reference TRBV2 and TRBJ2-5, the complete variable domain is EPEVTQTPSHQVTQMGQEVILRCVPISNHLYFYWYRQILGQKVEFLVSFYNNEISEKSEIFDDQFSVERPDGSNFTLKIRSTKLEDSAMYFCASSRTGDQETQYFGPGTRLLVL.

The chain uses TRBV6-1 and TRBJ2-7, with TRBD1 matching 10 bases. This CDR3 comprises 14 residues. Germline V gene sequence: CDR1 MNHNS, CDR2 SASEGT. V trimming: 6 bases; J trimming: 3 bases; junction bases outside the gene matches: 5. The CDR3 DNA sequence: TGTGCCAGCAGCCGGGACAGGGGAGACTACGAGCAGTACTTC. Its translation is CASSRDRGDYEQYF.

The chain is built from TRBV2 and TRBJ2-1, with a possible D match to TRBD2 (6 bases). This CDR3 is 15 amino acids long. V dropped 7 bases and J dropped 1 base, with 14 bases sitting between them. Germline loops: CDR1 SNHLY, CDR2 FYNNEI. Here the CDR3 DNA reads TGTGCCAGCAAAGAGGTCGGGAGATCCTACAATGAGCAGTTCTTC. This codes for CASKEVGRSYNEQFF.

The CDR3 DNA reads as TGCGCCAGCAGCCAAGGGCCCTACCCAAACACCGGGGAGCTGTTTTTT. This sequence encodes CASSQGPYPNTGELFF. V is TRBV4-1 and J is TRBJ2-2; D ambiguous. Germline CDR1 MGHRA, CDR2 YSYEKL. CDR3 length equals 16 residues. The V end lost 1 base, the J end lost 2 bases, and 11 bases lay between the germline ends.

Notes on this clone: One end of the junction does not line up with germline, which may come from a read error. V usage is TRBV7-7 and J usage is TRBJ2-2; D might be TRBD2 (5 bases). Per the germline V gene, CDR1 is SSHAT and CDR2 is FNYEAQ (reference sequence). The CDR3 consists of 16 residues. The CDR3 sequence: CASSLGPPGYAGELFF. The CDR3 region has the DNA TGTGCTAGCAGCTTAGGCCCCCCGGGATACGCCGGGGAGCTGTTTTTT.

The chain uses TRBV10-3 and TRBJ2-7, with 9 bases lining up with TRBD1. V lost 1 base, J lost 2 bases, and 6 bases stayed unmatched. Germline V gives CDR1 ENHRY, CDR2 SYGVKD. The CDR3 length is 16 residues. CDR3 bases: TGTGCCATCAGTGAGTTAGAGGACAGGGGCGCCTACGAGCAGTACTTC. Amino acids: CAISELEDRGAYEQYF.

This sequence joins TRBV19 and TRBJ2-2; D is undetermined. With 5 bases removed from V and 6 bases from J, the gap between germline ends came to 13 bases. CDR3 length: 14 residues. The germline V gene has CDR1 LNHDA and CDR2 SQIVND (reference sequence). CDR3 sequence: CASSVTAEAGELFF. CDR3 in DNA: TGTGCCAGTAGTGTTACAGCCGAGGCCGGGGAGCTGTTTTTT.

The genes are TRBV11-2 and TRBJ2-3; D gene uncertain. Deletions cut 2 bases from V and 1 base from J, with 10 bases between. This CDR3 comprises 15 residues. Germline V gene sequence: CDR1 SGHAT, CDR2 FQNNGV. CDR3 protein: CASSLNAAGTDTQYF. As DNA, the CDR3 is TGTGCCAGCAGCTTAAATGCGGCGGGCACAGATACGCAGTATTTT.

The chain couples TRBV5-1 to TRBJ1-6; tentatively, D is TRBD1 (5 bases). CDR3 length equals 16 residues. Germline CDR1 is SGHRS and CDR2 is YFSETQ. V lost 0 bases, J lost 7 bases, and 14 bases lay in between. This CDR3 reads CASSLVSPGLNSPLHF. In DNA, the CDR3 is TGCGCCAGCAGCTTGGTATCCCCAGGGCTGAATTCACCCCTCCACTTT.

This rearrangement joins TRBV4-1 to TRBJ2-7, with D perhaps given as TRBD1 or TRBD2 (5 bases each). The V and J ends lost 2 bases and 0 bases respectively, with 17 bases between them. This CDR3 comprises 17 residues. The V gene's germline CDR1 is MGHRA and CDR2 YSYEKL. The chain's CDR3 is CASSQIPGTVSSYEQYF. CDR3 bases: TGCGCCAGCAGCCAAATCCCCGGGACGGTCAGCTCCTACGAGCAGTACTTC.

This clone was counted a single time. The chain uses TRBV11-3 and TRBJ2-2; tentatively, D is TRBD1 (6 bases). Trimming shortened V by 5 bases and J by 6 bases, and 16 bases separated the two germline ends. The germline V gene encodes CDR1 SGHNT and CDR2 YENEEA. The CDR3 has 15 residues. This CDR3 reads CASSLGGGRSGELFF. The CDR3 nucleotides are TGTGCCAGCAGCCTAGGGGGTGGAAGGTCCGGGGAGCTGTTTTTT.

The rearrangement joins TRBV18 to TRBJ2-5; D may correspond to TRBD1 or TRBD2 (5 bases each). Trimming took off 2 bases at V and 2 bases at J, with 15 bases between the two ends. This CDR3 spans 16 amino acids. The germline V gene encodes CDR1 KGHSH and CDR2 LQKENI. The CDR3 loop reads CASSPVTGTVQETQYF. CDR3 sequence (DNA): TGTGCCAGCTCACCAGTCACCGGGACCGTTCAAGAGACCCAGTACTTC.

This clone was seen just once. This chain links TRBV19 with TRBJ1-5; 7 bases fit TRBD1. Germline values: CDR1 LNHDA, CDR2 SQIVND (reference sequence). The CDR3 runs to 15 residues. Trimming at V came to 1 base and at J to 6 bases, leaving 6 bases not matched to a gene. The CDR3 DNA follows: TGTGCCAGTAGTATAGGACAGGGAGGCAGTCAGCCCCAGCATTTT. It is translated as CASSIGQGGSQPQHF.

The chain uses TRBV18 and TRBJ1-1; D is possibly TRBD1 (5 bases). V shed 6 bases and J shed 6 bases, with 8 bases lying between them. This CDR3 has 11 amino acids. Germline CDR1 and CDR2: KGHSH and LQKENI. CDR3 sequence (DNA): TGTGCCAGCTCTCCAGGGTCTGAAGCTTTCTTT. Amino acids: CASSPGSEAFF.

V gene TRBV6-1 combines with J gene TRBJ1-5; weak D call: TRBD1 (6 bases). V lost 2 bases to trimming and J lost 4 bases, with 9 bases between them. In germline, CDR1 is MNHNS, CDR2 SASEGT. The CDR3 is 14 residues long. In DNA, the CDR3 is TGTGCCAGCAGTGAATTGGGGGCTAATCAGCCCCAGCATTTT. Encoded protein: CASSELGANQPQHF.

V usage is TRBV14 and J usage is TRBJ2-7, with 8 bases aligning to TRBD1. The V gene's germline CDR1 is SGHDN and CDR2 FVKESK. The CDR3 sequence is 17 residues long. Losses at the gene ends were 4 bases for V and 2 bases for J; bases not matched to a gene: 13. The CDR3 DNA follows: TGTGCCAGCAGCCGGATGGCCAGGGACAGGTCGACCTACGAGCAGTACTTC. This gives the protein CASSRMARDRSTYEQYF.

V is TRBV5-6 and J is TRBJ1-2, with 8 bases that match TRBD1. The ends lost 4 bases at V and 3 bases at J; junction bases unmatched: 8. Germline lookup yields CDR1 SGHDT and CDR2 YYEEEE. The CDR3 length is 15 residues. The DNA of the CDR3 is TGTGCCAGCAGCATAGGACAGGGCGGGTACTATGGCTACACCTTC. This codes for CASSIGQGGYYGYTF.

V and J are TRBV10-3 and TRBJ2-3; D is undetermined. The CDR3 contains 15 residues. Germline V gives CDR1 ENHRY, CDR2 SYGVKD. The V end was cut by 4 bases, the J end by 2 bases, with 13 bases between. CDR3 protein: CAISGDSEATDTQYF. The CDR3 bases are TGTGCCATCAGTGGAGACTCGGAAGCCACAGATACGCAGTATTTT.

This chain connects TRBV11-3 to TRBJ2-7; D call uncertain. CDR1 SGHNT and CDR2 YENEEA come from the germline V gene. The CDR3 runs to 13 residues. Trimming shortened V by 2 bases and J by 5 bases, and 10 bases separated the two germline ends. In nucleotides, the CDR3 is TGTGCCAGCAGCTTAACAGTAGTCGACGAGCAGTACTTC. Translating it yields CASSLTVVDEQYF.

V gene TRBV28 combines with J gene TRBJ2-3; the D is unclear. Germline CDR1 and CDR2: MDHEN and SYDVKM. The CDR3 has 13 amino acids. Trimming cost V 1 base and J 1 base, with 3 bases left between them. CDR3 sequence reads: CASSLSGTDTQYF. In nucleotides, the CDR3 is TGTGCCAGCAGTTTATCTGGCACAGATACGCAGTATTTT.

Points on this clone: Other DNA sequences in the same sample also yield this CDR3. V usage is TRBV19 and J usage is TRBJ1-5; TRBD1 matches 7 bases. The V gene's germline CDR1 is LNHDA and CDR2 SQIVND (reference sequence). The J segment lost 4 bases and the V segment lost 6 bases, leaving 0 bases of the junction unmatched. CDR3 length equals 12 residues. In DNA form, the CDR3 reads TGTGCCAGTAGACAGGGGAATCAGCCCCAGCATTTT. Its translation: CASRQGNQPQHF.

This chain connects TRBV13 to TRBJ1-3; D is ambiguous. The V gene's germline CDR1 is PRHDT and CDR2 FYEKMQ (reference sequence). Trimming pared 2 bases from V and 2 bases from J, leaving 13 bases between. The CDR3 totals 16 residues. CDR3 nucleotides: TGTGCCAGCAGCTTACGGCAAACCTCTACTGGAAACACCATATATTTT. Its translation is CASSLRQTSTGNTIYF.

This rearrangement joins TRBV5-4 to TRBJ2-1; 14 bases line up with TRBD2. V trimming: 4 bases; J trimming: 5 bases; junction bases outside the gene matches: 2. Germline CDR1 SGHNT, CDR2 YYREEE (reference sequence). The CDR3 consists of 15 residues. CDR3 residues: CASSKGLAGDNEQFF. As DNA, the CDR3 is TGTGCCAGCAGCAAGGGACTAGCGGGAGACAATGAGCAGTTCTTC.

The chain employs TRBV11-2 and TRBJ2-1; D not resolved. Germline V CDR1 and CDR2: SGHAT, FQNNGV. The CDR3 runs 12 residues. V was trimmed by 1 base and J by 3 bases, leaving 1 base between them. CDR3 sequence: CASSLVYNEQFF. For the CDR3, the DNA is TGTGCCAGCAGCTTAGTCTACAATGAGCAGTTCTTC.

This chain uses TRBV27 with TRBJ2-7; 10 bases align to TRBD2. The ends lost 6 bases at V and 3 bases at J; junction bases unmatched: 5. The CDR3 is 14 residues long. Per the germline V gene, CDR1 is MNHEY and CDR2 is SMNVEV (reference sequence). CDR3 protein: CASSRLAGYYEQYF. CDR3 DNA sequence: TGTGCCAGCAGCCGACTAGCGGGTTACTACGAGCAGTACTTC.

The rearrangement uses TRBV7-2 and TRBJ2-7; perhaps TRBD1 as D (5 bases). The V end was cut by 5 bases, the J end by 1 base, with 18 bases between. The CDR3 loop spans 16 amino acids. The germline gives CDR1 SGHTA, CDR2 FQGNSA. The CDR3 DNA reads as TGTGCCAGCAGCCACGTATGGGGCCCTGGGTCCTACGAGCAGTACTTC. Amino acid sequence: CASSHVWGPGSYEQYF.

The chain recombines TRBV5-4 with TRBJ2-2; weak D call: TRBD2 (5 bases). CDR1 is SGHNT, CDR2 YYREEE, per germline (reference sequence). The CDR3 runs to 17 residues. The V gene lost 0 bases and the J gene lost 0 bases, with 12 bases spanning the gap. CDR3 DNA sequence: TGTGCCAGCAGCTTGGCCAGCGGCGGGCCGAACACCGGGGAGCTGTTTTTT. It translates to CASSLASGGPNTGELFF.

The chain is built from TRBV18 and TRBJ2-5; TRBD2 agrees at 7 bases. The CDR3 has 14 residues. The germline CDR1 and CDR2 sequences are KGHSH and LQKENI. Trimming cost V 4 bases and J 2 bases; bases outside gene matches: 4. The CDR3 DNA sequence: TGTGCCAGCTCACTCTATAGCGGGCAAGAGACCCAGTACTTC. Residues: CASSLYSGQETQYF.

The chain links TRBV5-1 to TRBJ2-3; TRBD1 might be the D (7 bases). This CDR3 contains 21 residues. The V gene's germline CDR1 is SGHRS and CDR2 YFSETQ. V lost 2 bases, J lost 8 bases, and 36 bases lay in between. Here the CDR3 reads CASSFSTGTDRPGGPGGTQYF. Here the CDR3 DNA reads TGCGCCAGCAGCTTTTCGACCGGGACAGACCGTCCCGGGGGCCCGGGTGGTACGCAGTATTTT. The full variable domain, rest sourced from reference TRBV5-1 and TRBJ2-3, is KAGVTQTPRYLIKTRGQQVTLSCSPISGHRSVSWYQQTPGQGLQFLFEYFSETQRNKGNFPGRFSGRQFSNSRSEMNVSTLELGDSALYLCASSFSTGTDRPGGPGGTQYFGPGTRLTVL.

The gene calls are TRBV29-1 and TRBJ2-7, with 10 bases that match TRBD2. V trimming: 4 bases; J trimming: 6 bases; junction bases outside the gene matches: 15. Per the germline V gene, CDR1 is SQVTM and CDR2 is ANQGSEA. The CDR3 has 16 amino acids. The CDR3 spells CSVGHMTTSGNSEQYF. CDR3 nucleotides: TGCAGCGTTGGGCACATGACCACTAGCGGGAATTCCGAGCAGTACTTC.

A note on this clone: At the DNA level, this CDR3 is encoded by other sequences in the same sample as well. The rearrangement links TRBV20-1 to TRBJ2-7; a weak D match, TRBD2 (6 bases). Germline lookup yields CDR1 DFQATT and CDR2 SNEGSKA (reference sequence). V dropped 2 bases and J dropped 4 bases, with 6 bases sitting between them. The CDR3 runs to 11 residues. CDR3 region: CSARRGYEQYF. The CDR3 DNA follows: TGCAGTGCTAGACGGGGGTACGAGCAGTACTTC.